This TCR beta chain was identified during a study of cytotoxic CD8 clonotypes in ibrutinib-treated CLL. Study-wide context: Partial responders approximately 25, complete 2; 12 progressed and some 15 stayed in remission by median 68 months.

TCRdb keeps only in-frame clones here, not all; method: immunoSEQ multiplex PCR. This table holds about 130,000 clones, 80% to 90% found once. Germline V gene data show CDR1 as PRHDT and CDR2 as FYEKMQ (reference sequence). V dropped 1 base and J dropped 5 bases, with 14 bases sitting between them. The CDR3 is made up of 16 amino acids. The sequenced sample was PBMCs, obtained after 24 months of ibrutinib treatment. V is TRBV13 and J is TRBJ2-2; tentatively, D is TRBD1 or TRBD2 (6 bases each). The receptor's source is a human donor with chronic lymphocytic leukemia. Here the CDR3 DNA reads TGTGCCAGCAGCTTAGTGAGTGAAGGGGGGACCGGGGAGCTGTTTTTT. Translation: CASSLVSEGGTGELFF.